The clone carrying this T cell receptor (beta chain) has only a few counts. The source of the sample is a study of regulatory T cells in long-lasting Graves disease. The ends were cut back, 8 bases at V and 0 bases at J, with 8 bases in the middle. Germline V gives CDR1 LNHDA, CDR2 SQIVND (reference sequence). This CDR3 is built from 12 residues. Assembly of TCR beta libraries relied on iRepertoire HTBI primers together with Arm-PCR of CDR3 regions. In TCRdb, the multiplex PCR reads were re-called with MiXCR into one record per CDR3 protein. The sample shows about 470,000 distinct CDR3 sequences, roughly 21% of them seen only once. Time point meaning: persistent/refractory GD, antithyroid drugs over 5 years with positive TRAb. Researchers made the TCR library from RNA that was extracted from PBMCs.

The sequencing here drew on peripheral blood mononuclear cells (PBMCs), taken when the disease was refractory, from a patient treated with antithyroid drugs. The receptor's source is a female donor with Graves disease. The genes are TRBV19 and TRBJ2-7; D is unresolved. The CDR3 sequence is CASSIPSYEQYF. The CDR3 DNA follows: TGTGCCAGTTCTATCCCCTCCTACGAGCAGTACTTC.